Sequencing of this TCR beta chain was carried out in a study of blood T cell repertoires in COVID-19. Overall study: Samples taken during acute and convalescent COVID-19 were collected in the United States, Italy and Spain. The cDNA or gDNA used as material had been derived from T cells, B-cell-depleted T cells, or PBMCs.

Seattle enrolled patients during active infection and tracked them longitudinally. Looked up from germline, CDR1 is ENHRY and CDR2 is SYGVKD. Trimming stripped 7 bases from V and 8 bases from J, with 22 bases between. The CDR3 loop spans 15 amino acids. This clone was recorded a few times. Profiled with immunoSEQ multiplex PCR; TCRdb holds only in-frame clones, not every one. The data contain around 82,000 clones, 65% to 90% of them seen just once; the ten biggest clones take up roughly 9.3%. This clonotype was sampled from a man in his fifties or sixties with COVID-19, enrolled during active disease. Sequenced sample: peripheral blood. The rearrangement links TRBV10-3 to TRBJ2-3; tentatively, D is TRBD2 (6 bases). The CDR3 sequence is CAITSDGSYLGTQYF. The CDR3 coding sequence is TGTGCCATCACCTCTGACGGGAGCTACCTCGGTACGCAGTATTTT.